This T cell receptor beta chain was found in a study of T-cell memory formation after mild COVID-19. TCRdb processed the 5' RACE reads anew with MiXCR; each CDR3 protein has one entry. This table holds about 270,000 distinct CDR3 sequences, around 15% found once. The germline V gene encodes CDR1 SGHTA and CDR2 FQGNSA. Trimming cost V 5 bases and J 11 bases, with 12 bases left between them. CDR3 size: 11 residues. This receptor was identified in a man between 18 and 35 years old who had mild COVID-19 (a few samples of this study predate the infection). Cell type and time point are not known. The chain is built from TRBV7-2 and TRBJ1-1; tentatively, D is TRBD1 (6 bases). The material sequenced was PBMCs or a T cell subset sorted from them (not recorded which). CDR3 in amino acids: CASSEQGGAFF. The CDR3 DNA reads TGTGCCAGCAGCGAACAGGGTGGCGCTTTCTTT.